These 28 T cell receptor beta chains originate from one sample sequenced in a study of vaccination and CD4 T cells after COVID-19. The Oncomine TCR Beta short-read assay generated sequence data from the DNA of cultured CD4+ T cells. Each CDR3 protein is one row after TCRdb ran MiXCR on the PCR reads. The sample consists of fewer than 25,000 distinct CDR3 sequences, approximately 38% of them appearing once. For these TCRs, the target antigens are not known. Specified time point: late sampling 161 to 241 days after vaccination in three convalescent patients. The sample's treatment: roughly nine-day PBMC culture with coronavirus spike peptide pools or control peptides (ViraFEST assay). Sequencing was performed on CD4+ T cells from blood, cultured in vitro, taken about 7 months after SARS-CoV-2 vaccination. These receptors were collected from a human donor who had recovered from COVID-19.

The J gene is TRBJ2-2, the V gene TRBV19; tentatively, D is TRBD2 (6 bases). V lost 6 bases and J 1 base, leaving 12 bases between the germline ends. Germline loops: CDR1 LNHDA, CDR2 SQIVND (reference sequence). This CDR3 has 15 residues. In DNA form, the CDR3 reads TGTGCCAGTAGCTCGGGACTGCTGAACACCGGGGAGCTGTTTTTT. Encoded protein: CASSSGLLNTGELFF.

This clonotype has only a few counts. This chain connects TRBV7-3 to TRBJ2-3, with D perhaps TRBD2 (8 bases). Germline-derived CDR1 and CDR2 are SGHTA and FQGTGA. CDR3 size: 15 residues. The germline V and J ends were trimmed by 5 bases and 4 bases, with 16 bases remaining between them. The CDR3 sequence: CASSPGLGGPDTQYF. In DNA form, the CDR3 reads TGTGCCAGCAGCCCGGGACTAGGGGGCCCAGATACGCAGTATTTT.

This clonotype was seen more than once but under ten times. The chain joins TRBV7-2 to TRBJ2-3; D is unresolved. Germline CDR1 is SGHTA and CDR2 is FQGNSA. The CDR3 has 12 amino acids. The V and J ends lost 8 bases and 2 bases respectively, with 8 bases between them. This CDR3 is CASSEDTDTQYF. Here the CDR3 DNA reads TGTGCCAGCTCAGAAGACACAGATACGCAGTATTTT. The whole variable domain, remainder taken from reference TRBV7-2 and TRBJ2-3, is GAGVSQSPSNKVTEKGKDVELRCDPISGHTALYWYRQSLGQGLEFLIYFQGNSAPDKSGLPSDRFSAERTGGSVSTLTIQRTQQEDSAVYLCASSEDTDTQYFGPGTRLTVL.

This clonotype was seen only once. The rearrangement joins TRBV12-3 or TRBV12-4 to TRBJ2-7, with TRBD1 identical over 7 bases. V lost 6 bases to trimming and J lost 6 bases; unmatched junction nucleotides: 11. The CDR3 has 14 amino acids. The CDR3 DNA is TGTGCCAGCAGCCCCCGCTTCGCAGGGGGCGAGCAGTACTTC. Protein product: CASSPRFAGGEQYF.

J is TRBJ1-6 and V is TRBV9; D might be TRBD1 (6 bases). Looked up from germline, CDR1 is SGDLS and CDR2 is YYNGEE. Trimming took off 0 bases at V and 5 bases at J, with 12 bases between the two ends. The CDR3 length is 16 residues. The CDR3 DNA follows: TGTGCCAGCAGCGTAGCCAGGGGCGAAAATAATTCACCCCTCCACTTT. Translation gives CASSVARGENNSPLHF.

The chain couples TRBV7-2 to TRBJ2-2, with 9 bases lining up with TRBD1. Looked up from germline, CDR1 is SGHTA and CDR2 is FQGNSA. The V gene end was trimmed by 3 bases and the J gene end by 4 bases; junction bases not matched to a gene: 12. The CDR3 runs 18 residues. CDR3 in amino acids: CASSLSIAGQGFTGELFF. In nucleotides, the CDR3 is TGTGCCAGCAGCTTGTCTATAGCAGGACAGGGGTTCACCGGGGAGCTGTTTTTT.

This clonotype was counted between two and nine times. V and J are TRBV19 and TRBJ2-2, with D perhaps given as TRBD1 or TRBD2 (5 bases each). This CDR3 spans 15 amino acids. CDR1 is LNHDA, CDR2 SQIVND, per germline (reference sequence). Trimming took 1 base from V and 5 from J, leaving 11 bases between them. CDR3 nucleotides: TGTGCCAGTAGTATAGCCGCCGGGGCGACCGGGGAGCTGTTTTTT. This sequence encodes CASSIAAGATGELFF.

There are a few counts of this clonotype. The genes are TRBV10-3 and TRBJ1-2; D is uncertain. The CDR3 has 16 residues. Trimming left V 7 bases short and J 1 base short, with 19 bases between. Germline V CDR1 and CDR2: ENHRY, SYGVKD. The CDR3 spells CAITPGNGKSNYGYTF. CDR3 in DNA: TGTGCCATCACACCCGGGAATGGGAAGAGTAACTATGGCTACACCTTC.

The rearrangement joins TRBV6-5 to TRBJ2-2, with D unresolved. V was clipped by 0 bases and J by 6 bases, with 11 bases between them. CDR3 length equals 15 residues. Germline CDR1 MNHEY, CDR2 SVGAGI. Here the CDR3 reads CASSYSSGNPGELFF. The DNA for the CDR3 is TGTGCCAGCAGTTACTCTTCGGGCAACCCCGGGGAGCTGTTTTTT.

This clonotype was detected a few times. The V gene is TRBV27, the J gene TRBJ2-2; no definite D call. Germline values: CDR1 MNHEY, CDR2 SMNVEV (reference sequence). The CDR3 spans 11 residues. The ends were cut back, 7 bases at V and 3 bases at J, with 3 bases in the middle. CDR3 sequence: CASTYTGELFF. The CDR3 nucleotides are TGTGCCAGCACCTACACCGGGGAGCTGTTTTTT.

This clonotype was recorded a few times. The chain links TRBV20-1 to TRBJ2-3; D might be TRBD1 (6 bases). Deletions cut 2 bases from V and 3 bases from J, with 9 bases between. This CDR3 has 13 amino acids. Germline-derived CDR1 and CDR2 are DFQATT and SNEGSKA (reference sequence). CDR3 sequence: CSARSQGTDTQYF. Here the CDR3 DNA reads TGCAGTGCTAGAAGCCAGGGGACAGATACGCAGTATTTT.

The sample holds a few counts of this clonotype. The chain employs TRBV20-1 and TRBJ2-7; 7 positions agree with TRBD2. CDR3 length: 15 residues. CDR1 DFQATT and CDR2 SNEGSKA come from the germline V gene (reference sequence). J gave up 6 bases and V 3 bases, and 14 bases lay outside the gene matches. CDR3 sequence: CSASLAGVGRVEQYF. The CDR3 DNA is TGCAGTGCTAGTTTGGCGGGAGTAGGAAGGGTCGAGCAGTACTTC.

The chain recombines TRBV28 with TRBJ1-1; D not certain. The V and J ends lost 5 bases and 3 bases respectively, with 10 bases between them. CDR3 length: 13 amino acids. Germline-derived CDR1 and CDR2 are MDHEN and SYDVKM. The CDR3: CASSTLSYTEAFF. CDR3 coding DNA: TGTGCCAGCAGTACCCTGAGTTACACTGAAGCTTTCTTT.

This clonotype was observed a few times. The chain recombines TRBV7-8 with TRBJ2-2; 7 positions match TRBD1. Germline trimming cut 5 bases from V and 4 bases from J; bases unmatched to any gene: 13. The germline gives CDR1 SGHVS, CDR2 FQNEAQ. The CDR3 runs 17 residues. DNA for the CDR3: TGTGCCAGCAGCCAATCGAACAGGGGTCGGGGCACCGGGGAGCTGTTTTTT. The encoded protein is CASSQSNRGRGTGELFF. Complete variable domain (other parts from reference TRBV7-8 and TRBJ2-2): GAGVSQSPRYKVAKRGQDVALRCDPISGHVSLFWYQQALGQGPEFLTYFQNEAQLDKSGLPSDRFFAERPEGSVSTLKIQRTQQEDSAVYLCASSQSNRGRGTGELFFGEGSRLTVL.

The chain combines TRBV20-1 with TRBJ2-5, with D uncertain. The length of the CDR3 is 13 residues. Germline CDR1 is DFQATT and CDR2 is SNEGSKA (reference sequence). The V end lost 1 base, the J end lost 0 bases, and 6 bases lay between the germline ends. The CDR3 nucleotides read TGCAGTGCTAGAGGTACGAACCAAGAGACCCAGTACTTC. The encoded protein is CSARGTNQETQYF.

This clonotype has only a few counts. The chain has TRBV20-1 and TRBJ2-5; maybe TRBD1 (5 bases). Per the germline V gene, CDR1 is DFQATT and CDR2 is SNEGSKA (reference sequence). CDR3 length: 13 residues. V was pared by 3 bases and J by 2 bases, with 10 bases between. The CDR3 is CSARLGAQETQYF. The DNA for the CDR3 is TGCAGTGCTAGGCTAGGGGCGCAAGAGACCCAGTACTTC.

There are a few counts of this clonotype. The rearrangement uses TRBV20-1 and TRBJ2-7; D is unresolved. CDR1 and CDR2 from the germline V gene are DFQATT and SNEGSKA (reference sequence). CDR3 length: 12 residues. The V end was cut by 2 bases, the J end by 5 bases, with 10 bases between. CDR3 DNA: TGCAGTGCTAGACCCTTCGGTCACGAGCAGTACTTC. Protein: CSARPFGHEQYF.

The chain joins TRBV20-1 to TRBJ2-7, with TRBD1 as a possible D gene (5 bases). V lost 0 bases, J lost 2 bases, and 14 bases lay in between. Germline loops: CDR1 DFQATT, CDR2 SNEGSKA (reference sequence). The CDR3 spans 15 residues. As DNA, the CDR3 is TGCAGTGCTAGAGAGTGGGGCCAGGAAACCTACGAGCAGTACTTC. As protein: CSAREWGQETYEQYF.

The gene calls are TRBV19 and TRBJ2-5; 7 bases agree with TRBD2. This CDR3 has 13 amino acids. Germline CDR1 and CDR2: LNHDA and SQIVND (reference sequence). V shed 6 bases, J shed 4 bases, and the junction held 5 bases outside the gene matches. For the CDR3, the DNA is TGTGCCAGTAGGGGGGGGTACCGAGAGACCCAGTACTTC. Encoded protein: CASRGGYRETQYF. Combining the CDR3 with reference TRBV19 and TRBJ2-5 gives the whole variable domain DGGITQSPKYLFRKEGQNVTLSCEQNLNHDAMYWYRQDPGQGLRLIYYSQIVNDFQKGDIAEGYSVSREKKESFPLTVTSAQKNPTAFYLCASRGGYRETQYFGPGTRLLVL.

The chain recombines TRBV24-1 with TRBJ2-6, with a tentative D call TRBD1 (5 bases). Trimming pared 7 bases from V and 2 bases from J, leaving 8 bases between. The CDR3 contains 14 residues. CDR1 is KGHDR and CDR2 is SFDVKD in the germline V gene. The CDR3 DNA reads as TGTGCCACCAGCCCGACAGCTGGGGCCAACGTCCTGACTTTC. Amino acids: CATSPTAGANVLTF.

This clonotype appeared a few times. This chain uses TRBV20-1 with TRBJ2-3; 8 nucleotides line up with TRBD2. Germline CDR1 reads DFQATT; CDR2 reads SNEGSKA (reference sequence). The CDR3 runs to 12 residues. V lost 2 bases and J lost 5; bases outside the gene matches: 0. The CDR3 DNA follows: TGCAGTGCTAGACTAGCGGGAGATACGCAGTATTTT. Amino acid sequence: CSARLAGDTQYF.

The rearrangement links TRBV20-1 to TRBJ1-5; D not resolved. Trimming removed 5 bases at V and 5 bases at J, with 10 bases between. Germline assignment: CDR1 DFQATT and CDR2 SNEGSKA (reference sequence). This CDR3 spans 12 amino acids. CDR3 loop: CSAYGVDQPQHF. DNA for the CDR3: TGCAGTGCTTACGGTGTGGATCAGCCCCAGCATTTT.

The chain recombines TRBV30 with TRBJ1-1; D is unclear. CDR3 length: 13 residues. The V gene lost 1 base and the J gene lost 4 bases, with 10 bases spanning the gap. The germline CDR1 and CDR2 sequences are GTSNPN and SVGIG (reference sequence). The CDR3 sequence: CAWSELRSTEAFF. CDR3 coding DNA: TGTGCCTGGAGTGAGTTGAGGTCCACTGAAGCTTTCTTT.

In its sample, this clonotype was seen a few times. In DNA, the CDR3 is TGTGCCAGCAGTTCAGTGGGGGAGACGACCGCCGGGGAGCTGTTTTTT. Protein product: CASSSVGETTAGELFF. J is TRBJ2-2 and V is TRBV28, with D perhaps TRBD1 or TRBD2 (5 bases each). V shed 4 bases and J shed 6 bases, with 18 bases lying between them. Germline V lookup: CDR1 MDHEN, CDR2 SYDVKM. The CDR3 runs 16 residues.

V usage is TRBV20-1 and J usage is TRBJ2-7, with D uncertain. V lost 3 bases, J lost 2 bases, and 11 bases lay in between. Germline V CDR1 and CDR2: DFQATT, SNEGSKA (reference sequence). The CDR3 is made up of 13 amino acids. The CDR3, as DNA: TGCAGTGCTAGTGCTCTATCACCCTACGAGCAGTACTTC. Amino acid sequence: CSASALSPYEQYF.

V is TRBV7-3 and J is TRBJ2-1; 16 positions agree with TRBD2. The junction had 5 bases not matched to a gene; V was cut back by 3 bases and J by 9 bases. CDR1 and CDR2 from the germline V gene are SGHTA and FQGTGA. The CDR3 loop spans 16 amino acids. DNA of the CDR3: TGTGCCAGCAGCTTTAAGGGACTAGCGGGAGGGGTTGAGCAGTTCTTC. Its protein product is CASSFKGLAGGVEQFF.

The genes are TRBV7-6 and TRBJ2-3; D uncertain. V lost 5 bases, J lost 6 bases, and 9 bases lay in between. This CDR3 contains 12 residues. CDR1 SGHVS and CDR2 FNYEAQ come from the germline V gene. As DNA, the CDR3 is TGTGCCAGCAGCGCGAGAGCGGATACGCAGTATTTT. Translation gives CASSARADTQYF.

This clonotype turned up a few times. V is TRBV2 and J is TRBJ1-6, with TRBD1 identical over 8 bases. Trimming cost V 4 bases and J 6 bases; bases outside gene matches: 5. The germline gives CDR1 SNHLY, CDR2 FYNNEI. CDR3 length equals 15 residues. DNA of the CDR3: TGTGCCAGCAGTGTCGACAGGGGACGTAATTCACCCCTCCACTTT. It is translated as CASSVDRGRNSPLHF.